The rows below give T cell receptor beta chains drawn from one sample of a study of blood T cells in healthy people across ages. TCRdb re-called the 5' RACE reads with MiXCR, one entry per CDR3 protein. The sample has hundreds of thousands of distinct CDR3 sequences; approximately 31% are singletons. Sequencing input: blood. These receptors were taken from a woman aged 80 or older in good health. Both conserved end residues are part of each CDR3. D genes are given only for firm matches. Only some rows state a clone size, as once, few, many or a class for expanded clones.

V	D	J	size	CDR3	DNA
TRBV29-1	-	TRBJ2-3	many	CSVASGFTDTQYF	TGCAGCGTTGCGTCGGGATTCACAGATACGCAGTATTTT
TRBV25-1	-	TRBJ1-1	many	CASSEWGGRGAFF	TGTGCCAGCAGTGAATGGGGGGGACGGGGAGCTTTCTTT
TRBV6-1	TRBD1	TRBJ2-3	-	CASRTDRGRSTDTQYF	TGTGCCAGCAGGACGGACAGGGGGCGAAGCACAGATACGCAGTATTTT
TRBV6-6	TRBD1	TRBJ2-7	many	CASSPPGQGAYEQYF	TGTGCCAGCAGCCCTCCGGGACAGGGCGCCTACGAGCAGTACTTC
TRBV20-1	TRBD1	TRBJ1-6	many	CSARDYRGAENSPLHF	TGCAGTGCTAGGGACTACAGGGGCGCGGAAAATTCACCCCTCCACTTT
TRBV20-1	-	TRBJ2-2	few	CSASSYTGIGNTGELFF	TGCAGTGCTAGCAGTTATACAGGGATTGGGAACACCGGGGAGCTGTTTTTT
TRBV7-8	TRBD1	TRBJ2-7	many	CASRTTGALGEQYF	TGTGCCAGCAGGACTACAGGGGCACTGGGCGAGCAGTACTTC
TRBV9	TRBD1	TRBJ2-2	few	CASSVTGTGELFF	TGTGCCAGCAGCGTGACAGGGACCGGGGAGCTGTTTTTT
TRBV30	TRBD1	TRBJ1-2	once	CAWTLRGGIYGYTF	TGTGCCTGGACCCTTCGAGGGGGCATTTATGGCTACACCTTC
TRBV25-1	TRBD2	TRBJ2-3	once	CASSEWISGSADTQYF	TGTGCCAGCAGTGAGTGGATTAGCGGGAGTGCAGATACGCAGTATTTT
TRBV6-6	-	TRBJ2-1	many	CASSSGESNEQFF	TGTGCCAGCAGTTCTGGGGAGTCCAATGAGCAGTTCTTC
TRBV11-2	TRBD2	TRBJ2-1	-	CASSQDPLAGGAGFF	TGTGCCAGCAGCCAAGATCCACTAGCGGGAGGGGCTGGGTTCTTC
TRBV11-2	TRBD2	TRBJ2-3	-	CASSSLAGGYTDTQYF	TGTGCCAGCAGCTCGTTAGCGGGAGGGTACACAGATACGCAGTATTTT
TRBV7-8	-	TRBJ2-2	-	CASSPPLGTLGLGELFF	TGTGCCAGCAGCCCACCTCTGGGGACTCTGGGACTCGGGGAGCTGTTTTTT
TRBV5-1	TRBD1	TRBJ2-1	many	CASFRDRGDEQFF	TGCGCCAGCTTTCGGGACAGGGGGGATGAGCAGTTCTTC
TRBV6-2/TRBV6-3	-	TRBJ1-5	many	CASSTTKAGNQPQHF	TGTGCCAGCAGTACGACGAAAGCCGGCAATCAGCCCCAGCATTTT
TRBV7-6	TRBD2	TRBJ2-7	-	CASSVTSGSFVHEQYF	TGTGCCAGCAGCGTTACGAGCGGGAGTTTCGTCCACGAGCAGTACTTC
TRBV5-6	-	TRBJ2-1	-	CASSPPGGASWGEIQFF	TGTGCCAGCAGCCCCCCTGGTGGGGCTTCCTGGGGGGAGATCCAGTTCTTC
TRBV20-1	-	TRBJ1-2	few	CSASLGGDGYTF	TGCAGTGCTAGTTTGGGGGGCGATGGCTACACCTTC
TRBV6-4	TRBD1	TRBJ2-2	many	CASSRFGTGSNTGELFF	TGTGCCAGCAGCCGATTTGGGACAGGGTCCAACACCGGGGAGCTGTTTTTT
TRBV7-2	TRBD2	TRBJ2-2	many	CASSLKGSSGNANTGELFF	TGTGCCAGCAGCTTAAAGGGGAGTAGCGGGAACGCGAACACCGGGGAGCTGTTTTTT
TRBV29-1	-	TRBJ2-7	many	CSVGIQGEQYF	TGCAGCGTTGGAATTCAGGGGGAGCAGTACTTC
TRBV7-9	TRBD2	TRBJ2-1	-	CASTLLAGATNEQFF	TGTGCCAGCACCCTACTAGCGGGGGCCACGAATGAGCAGTTCTTC
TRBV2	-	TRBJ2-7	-	CASSEPKPGWGRTKNEQYF	TGTGCCAGCAGTGAACCCAAACCCGGATGGGGGCGAACTAAGAACGAGCAGTACTTC
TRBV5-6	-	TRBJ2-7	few	CASSIGTYEQYF	TGTGCCAGCAGCATAGGGACCTACGAGCAGTACTTC
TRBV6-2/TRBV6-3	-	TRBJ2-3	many	CASSYPGLPDTQYF	TGTGCCAGCAGTTACCCTGGGCTCCCGGATACGCAGTATTTT
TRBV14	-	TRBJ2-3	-	CASSQVEGTTQYF	TGTGCCAGCAGCCAAGTTGAGGGGACTACGCAGTATTTT
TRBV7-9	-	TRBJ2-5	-	CASSHLSGAGQETQYF	TGTGCCAGCAGTCACCTATCTGGTGCGGGCCAAGAGACCCAGTACTTC